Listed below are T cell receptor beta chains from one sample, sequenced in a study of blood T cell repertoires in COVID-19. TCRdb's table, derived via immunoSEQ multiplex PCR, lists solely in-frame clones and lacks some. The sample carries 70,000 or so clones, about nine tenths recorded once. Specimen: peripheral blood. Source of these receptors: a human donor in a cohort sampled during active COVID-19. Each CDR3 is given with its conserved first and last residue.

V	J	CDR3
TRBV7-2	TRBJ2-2	CASSSSGPSTGELFF
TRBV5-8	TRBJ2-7	CASSSAGTGIYEQYF
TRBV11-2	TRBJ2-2	CASSLDRSSGRRGELFF
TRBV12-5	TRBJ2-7	CASVGQGPYEQYF
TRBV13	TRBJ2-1	CASRQHGTSGRGEQFF
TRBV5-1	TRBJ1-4	CASSLGGQPNEKLFF
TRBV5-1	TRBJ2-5	CASSPGQGGETQYF
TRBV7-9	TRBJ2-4	CASSPVTDNIQYF
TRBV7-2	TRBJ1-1	CASSLWGQGMNTEAFF
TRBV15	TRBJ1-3	CATSRDLIGGGNTIYF
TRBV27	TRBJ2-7	CASISTWGALGREAYEQYF
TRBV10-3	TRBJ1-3	CAISPDSSGNTIYF
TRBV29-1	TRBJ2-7	CSVPWGREKARCEQYF
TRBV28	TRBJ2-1	CASSLRTLSGRADNEQFF
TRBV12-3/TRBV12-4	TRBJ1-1	CASRPGGPTEAFF
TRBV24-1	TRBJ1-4	CATSQGSGNEKLFF
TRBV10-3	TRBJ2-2	CAISGGLAGEEELFF
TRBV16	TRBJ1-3	CASSQSSVSGNTIYF
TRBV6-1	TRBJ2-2	CASSDGGETGELFF
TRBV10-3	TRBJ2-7	CAISGRLAEEQYF
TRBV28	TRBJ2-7	CASSSTGTAKYEQYF
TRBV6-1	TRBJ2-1	CASSDGYGPSYNEQFF
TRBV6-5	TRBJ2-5	CASSLTGYQETQYF
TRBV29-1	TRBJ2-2	CSVESGNTGELFF
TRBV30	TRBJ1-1	CAYLGGTEAFF
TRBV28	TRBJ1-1	CASSLWGTGSEAFF
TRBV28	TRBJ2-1	CASSSGGAYNEQFF
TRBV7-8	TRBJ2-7	CASSPPQTLARPYEQYF
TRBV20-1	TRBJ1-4	CSASTGGLEKLFF
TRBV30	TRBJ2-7	CAWKAGIFEQYF
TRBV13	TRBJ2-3	CASSAPLGRGTDTQYF
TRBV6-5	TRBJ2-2	CASRSRSRGTGELFF
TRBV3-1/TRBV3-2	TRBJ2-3	CASSQGVTGGRTDTQYF
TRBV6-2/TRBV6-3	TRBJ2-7	CASSRTGTNYEQYF
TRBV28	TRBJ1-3	CASSLREGRPGNTIYF
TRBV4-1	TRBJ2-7	CASSQGYAGNRDEQYF
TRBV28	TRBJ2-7	CASSNGGQRSYEQYF
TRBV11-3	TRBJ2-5	CASSLVGLAGEETQYF
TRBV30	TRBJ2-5	CAWSAGETQYF
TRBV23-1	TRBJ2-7	CASRLAEAYSYEQYF
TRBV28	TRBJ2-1	CASSFRRGAPYNEQFF
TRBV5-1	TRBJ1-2	CASSLDGSGIKNGYTF
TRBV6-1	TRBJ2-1	CASSEASSGYNEQFF
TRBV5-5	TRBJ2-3	CASNYGTGGFDTQYF
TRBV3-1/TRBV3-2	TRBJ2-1	CASSQSLAGGRGEQFF
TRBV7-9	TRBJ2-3	CASSPSMRATDTQYF
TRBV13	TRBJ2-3	CASSFGSGRGGDTQYF
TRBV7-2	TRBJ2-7	CASSLDPGQGDEQYF
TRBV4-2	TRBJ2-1	CASSQDWGGYNEQFF
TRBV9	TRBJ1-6	CASSPRGANTYNSPLHF
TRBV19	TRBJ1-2	CASSIPGYHNYGYTF
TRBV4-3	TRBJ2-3	CASSQDGGRRPDTQYF
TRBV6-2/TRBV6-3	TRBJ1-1	CASSYGRGDIVNTEAFF
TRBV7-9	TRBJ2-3	CASSPTKGGRTDTQYF
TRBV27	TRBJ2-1	CASSLGTGYSDNEQFF